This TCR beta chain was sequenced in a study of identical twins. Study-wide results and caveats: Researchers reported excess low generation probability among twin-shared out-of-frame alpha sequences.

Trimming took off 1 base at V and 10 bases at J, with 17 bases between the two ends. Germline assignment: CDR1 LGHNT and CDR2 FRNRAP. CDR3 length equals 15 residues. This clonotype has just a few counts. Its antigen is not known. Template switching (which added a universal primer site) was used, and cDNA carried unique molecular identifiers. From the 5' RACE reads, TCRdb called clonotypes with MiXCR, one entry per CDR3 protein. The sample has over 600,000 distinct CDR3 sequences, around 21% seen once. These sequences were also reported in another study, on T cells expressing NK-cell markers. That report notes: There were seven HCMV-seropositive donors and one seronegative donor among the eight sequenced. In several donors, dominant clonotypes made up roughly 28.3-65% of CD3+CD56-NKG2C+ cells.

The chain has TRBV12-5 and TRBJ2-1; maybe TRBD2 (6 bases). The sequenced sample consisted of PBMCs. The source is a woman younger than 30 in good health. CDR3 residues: CASGLGYPGGEEQFF. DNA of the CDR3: TGTGCTAGTGGTTTGGGATATCCCGGGGGAGAGGAGCAGTTCTTC.